The following is a TCR beta chain sequence with its context. Its antigen is not known. Trimming shortened V by 2 bases and J by 1 base, and 6 bases separated the two germline ends. The CDR3 consists of 13 residues. Germline V gives CDR1 DFQATT, CDR2 SNEGSKA (reference sequence). This entry is derived from a study of response to subunit inactivated influenza vaccine. General observations from the study: Each seasonal flu vaccination may recruit only limited new T cells, authors suggested.

TCRdb processed the RT-PCR reads anew with MiXCR; each CDR3 protein has one entry. The sample contains 530,000 or so distinct CDR3 sequences, 12% of which appear only once. The sequencing here drew on PBMCs from blood, taken on the day of vaccination. The clonotype was recovered from a man aged 50-59 years who received an inactivated influenza vaccine. V gene TRBV20-1 combines with J gene TRBJ1-5; tentative D call: TRBD1 (5 bases). The CDR3 bases are TGCAGTGCTAGAAGACAGAGCAATCAGCCCCAGCATTTT. Its translation: CSARRQSNQPQHF.